This T cell receptor beta chain was sequenced in a study of blood T cells in healthy people across ages. Overall study findings and caveats: In the absence of known donor CMV status, changes in expanded clonotypes were possibly confounded.

The authors ran a second PCR of 7 to 11 cycles using a sample-barcoded 5' primer and a J-beta primer mix. The template-switch adaptor, which had 12 random nucleotides, put a tag on each cDNA molecule. TCRdb itself ran the 5' RACE reads through MiXCR, one entry per CDR3 protein. This sample yields over a million distinct CDR3 sequences, of which 45% are seen a single time; 15% to 20% belongs to the top ten. This clonotype was seen more than once but under ten times. Antigen unknown. The sequence was obtained from a woman between 55 and 75 years old in good health. Sequenced: blood.

The DNA of the CDR3 is TGTGCCAGCAGCTTAAAGCGGGAGGGCCGTTTTGAGCAGTTCTTC. Protein: CASSLKREGRFEQFF. The rearrangement links TRBV11-3 to TRBJ2-1, with TRBD2 matching over 10 bases. Trimming took 2 bases from V and 9 from J; bases not matched to a gene: 7. In germline, CDR1 is SGHNT, CDR2 YENEEA. This CDR3 has 15 amino acids.